One sample yielded the 13 T cell receptor beta chains listed below, sequenced in a study of blood T cell repertoires in COVID-19. Only in-frame clones appear in the TCRdb table, and some are missing; sequencing was by immunoSEQ multiplex PCR. The table lists approximately 300,000 clones, roughly 90% of them singletons. The specimen was peripheral blood. Receptors originate from a woman between 50 and 59 years old with active or convalescent COVID-19.

The chain uses TRBV5-1 and TRBJ1-3, with D possibly TRBD1 on 5 matching bases. Trimming removed 0 bases at V and 4 bases at J, with 14 bases between. This CDR3 comprises 16 residues. Per germline, CDR1 SGHRS and CDR2 YFSETQ. The CDR3 DNA reads TGCGCCAGCAGCTTGGTTGCCTGGGGGGACGGAAACACCATATATTTT. Its translation is CASSLVAWGDGNTIYF.

The V call is TRBV6-5, the J call TRBJ2-5; perhaps TRBD2 as D (5 bases). Germline-derived CDR1 and CDR2 are MNHEY and SVGAGI. The CDR3 totals 15 residues. V was cut by 0 bases and J by 5 bases, with 13 bases left in between. This chain's CDR3 is CASSYSRSEGETQYF. CDR3 sequence (DNA): TGTGCCAGCAGTTACTCAAGGAGTGAGGGCGAGACCCAGTACTTC.

The chain combines TRBV12-3 or TRBV12-4 with TRBJ2-7, with a weak D call TRBD1 (5 bases). The V end was cut by 3 bases, the J end by 2 bases, with 8 bases between. The CDR3 is made up of 13 amino acids. The CDR3 region is CASSFRQTYEQYF. As DNA, the CDR3 is TGTGCCAGCAGTTTTAGACAGACCTACGAGCAGTACTTC.

The genes are TRBV4-1 and TRBJ2-2; maybe TRBD2 (5 bases). The CDR3 loop spans 14 amino acids. Germline V CDR1 and CDR2: MGHRA, YSYEKL. The V end was cut by 3 bases, the J end by 7 bases, with 12 bases between. The CDR3 region is CASSQARAGGELFF. DNA of the CDR3: TGCGCCAGCAGCCAGGCCCGGGCGGGCGGGGAGCTGTTTTTT.

The chain uses TRBV13 and TRBJ1-3, with D unclear. CDR1 is PRHDT and CDR2 is FYEKMQ in the germline V gene (reference sequence). The CDR3 consists of 12 residues. V was pared by 4 bases and J by 4 bases, with 5 bases between. The CDR3 reads CASSSGGNTIYF. The CDR3 coding sequence is TGTGCCAGCAGCTCGGGGGGAAACACCATATATTTT.

This clone showed up just a few times. This sequence joins TRBV3-1 (or the pseudogene TRBV3-2) and TRBJ2-7; D is perhaps TRBD1 (6 bases). V lost 1 base, J lost 6 bases, and 16 bases lay in between. CDR1 is LGHDT, CDR2 YNNKEL, per germline (reference sequence). The CDR3 consists of 15 residues. CDR3 DNA sequence: TGTGCCAGCAGCCAAGCCCTGGTGGGGGCACGCGAGCAGTACTTC. Translating it yields CASSQALVGAREQYF.

The rearrangement joins TRBV15 to TRBJ1-4; D is unclear. Germline V gives CDR1 LNHNV, CDR2 YYDKDF (reference sequence). V shed 1 base and J shed 4 bases, with 19 bases lying between them. The CDR3 has 18 amino acids. CDR3 loop: CATSRAADSREGNEKLFF. CDR3 in DNA: TGTGCCACCAGCAGAGCGGCTGACTCCCGGGAAGGTAATGAAAAACTGTTTTTT. Full variable domain (outside the CDR3, taken from reference TRBV15 and TRBJ1-4): DAMVIQNPRYQVTQFGKPVTLSCSQTLNHNVMYWYQQKSSQAPKLLFHYYDKDFNNEADTPDNFQSRRPNTSFCFLDIRSPGLGDTAMYLCATSRAADSREGNEKLFFGSGTQLSVL.

The V and J genes are TRBV4-1 and TRBJ2-7, with 8 bases matching TRBD1. This CDR3 spans 15 amino acids. The germline V gene encodes CDR1 MGHRA and CDR2 YSYEKL. V was clipped by 0 bases and J by 3 bases; unmatched bases: 4. DNA for the CDR3: TGCGCCAGCAGCCAAGATATCACAGGGGGCTACGAGCAGTACTTC. It translates to CASSQDITGGYEQYF.

V gene TRBV19 combines with J gene TRBJ1-2; 8 positions match TRBD1. Germline V gene sequence: CDR1 LNHDA, CDR2 SQIVND (reference sequence). The V segment lost 6 bases and the J segment 4 bases; nucleotides outside the gene matches: 10. The CDR3 extends over 15 amino acids. The CDR3 bases are TGTGCCAGTAGACTTCCCGGGACAGGAGCCTATGGCTACACCTTC. It encodes CASRLPGTGAYGYTF.

The chain is built from TRBV9 and TRBJ1-6; a weak D match, TRBD1 (5 bases). Germline loops: CDR1 SGDLS, CDR2 YYNGEE. V shed 3 bases and J shed 10 bases, with 14 bases lying between them. This CDR3 is 14 amino acids long. CDR3 sequence (DNA): TGTGCCAGCAGCGAGGGGCCGAAACGATCACCCCTCCACTTT. Translating it yields CASSEGPKRSPLHF.

This clone is a singleton in its sample. The rearrangement links TRBV4-3 to TRBJ1-5; D is perhaps TRBD1 (5 bases). The CDR3 has 15 amino acids. The germline gives CDR1 LGHNA, CDR2 YSLEER. V shed 1 base and J shed 7 bases, with 14 bases lying between them. CDR3 nucleotides: TGCGCCAGCAGCCAAGTTGTAGGGGCTAACCAGCCCCAGCATTTT. The encoded protein is CASSQVVGANQPQHF.

The chain recombines TRBV3-1 (or the pseudogene TRBV3-2) with TRBJ2-3; 11 positions agree with TRBD1. The CDR3 loop spans 15 amino acids. The germline CDR1 and CDR2 sequences are LGHDT and YNNKEL (reference sequence). With V trimmed by 2 bases and J by 5 bases, 3 bases remained unmatched. CDR3 DNA: TGTGCCAGCAGCCAACGGGACAGGGGGGGAGATACGCAGTATTTT. Protein sequence: CASSQRDRGGDTQYF.

In its sample, this clone was seen a few times. The rearrangement joins TRBV3-1 (or the pseudogene TRBV3-2) to TRBJ2-1, with 7 bases fitting TRBD1. This CDR3 is built from 13 residues. The V gene end was trimmed by 4 bases and the J gene end by 6 bases; junction bases not matched to a gene: 3. Germline CDR1 LGHDT, CDR2 YNNKEL (reference sequence). In DNA, the CDR3 is TGTGCCAGCAGCCCCTCAGGGGGCAATGAGCAGTTCTTC. This gives the protein CASSPSGGNEQFF.